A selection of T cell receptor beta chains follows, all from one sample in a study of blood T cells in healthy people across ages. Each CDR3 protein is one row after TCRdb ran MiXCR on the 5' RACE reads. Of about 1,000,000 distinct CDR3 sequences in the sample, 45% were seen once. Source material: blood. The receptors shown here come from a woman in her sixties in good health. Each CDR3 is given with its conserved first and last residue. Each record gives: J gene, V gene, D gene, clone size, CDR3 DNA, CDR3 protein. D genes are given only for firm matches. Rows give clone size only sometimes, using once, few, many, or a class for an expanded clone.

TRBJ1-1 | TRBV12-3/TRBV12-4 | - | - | TGTGCCAACATTCGACAGAACACTGAAGCTTTCTTT | CANIRQNTEAFF
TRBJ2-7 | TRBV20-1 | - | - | TGCAGTGCTAGAGATGGAGTGGCAGCCAGCTCCTACGAGCAGTACTTC | CSARDGVAASSYEQYF
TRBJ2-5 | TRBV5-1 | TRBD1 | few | TGCGCCAGCAGCTTGGATCGGGGACAGAACCAAGAGACCCAGTACTTC | CASSLDRGQNQETQYF
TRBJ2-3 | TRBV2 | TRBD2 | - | TGTGCCAGCAGTGAGGAGGGTAGCGGGAGCACAGATACGCAGTATTTT | CASSEEGSGSTDTQYF
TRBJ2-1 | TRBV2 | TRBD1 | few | TGTGCCAGCAGAGGGGGCGGTGAGCAGTTCTTC | CASRGGGEQFF
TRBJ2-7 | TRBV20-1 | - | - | TGCAGTGCTAGCTCCAGCGGTGTGGGGCAAGGGCAGTACTTC | CSASSSGVGQGQYF
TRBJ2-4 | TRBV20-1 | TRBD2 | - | TGCAGTGCAAGACTAGCGGAGCAAAGGTCCCAGTACTTC | CSARLAEQRSQYF
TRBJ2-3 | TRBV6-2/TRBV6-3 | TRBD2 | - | TGTGCCAGCAGTTGGGGACTAGAAACAGATACGCAGTATTTT | CASSWGLETDTQYF
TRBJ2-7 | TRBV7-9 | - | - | TGTGCCAGCAGCTTAAGACTAGTGGGAGGAGGGCTCGAGCAGTACTTC | CASSLRLVGGGLEQYF
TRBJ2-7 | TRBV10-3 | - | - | TGTGCCATCAGTGGCCGGAGTAGAACGCAATCCGAGCAGTACTTC | CAISGRSRTQSEQYF
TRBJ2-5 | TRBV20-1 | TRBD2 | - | TGCAGTGCAACAGGACGAGCGGGAGGAGAGACCCAGTACTTC | CSATGRAGGETQYF
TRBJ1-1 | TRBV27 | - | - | TGTGCCAGCAGTTTATTAGGGCAGAACACTGAAGCTTTCTTT | CASSLLGQNTEAFF
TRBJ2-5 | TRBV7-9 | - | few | TGTGCCAGCAGCCGGTTGCCGGCCAACCAAGAGACCCAGTACTTC | CASSRLPANQETQYF
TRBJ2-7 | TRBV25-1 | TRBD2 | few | TGTGCCAGCAGTGAATATCGGGCGGGGGGGATTGATGAGCAGTACTTC | CASSEYRAGGIDEQYF
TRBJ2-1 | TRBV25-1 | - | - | TGTGCCAGCAGCCGGACAGCCTCCTACGAGCAGTTCTTC | CASSRTASYEQFF
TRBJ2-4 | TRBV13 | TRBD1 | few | TGTGCCAGCAGCTCGTACAGGGGGGATACCAAAAACATTCAGTACTTC | CASSSYRGDTKNIQYF
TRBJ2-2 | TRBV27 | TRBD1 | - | TGTGCCAGCAGTGCGGACAGGGTTTGGGGAGCGAACACCGGGAAGCTGTTTTTT | CASSADRVWGANTGKLFF
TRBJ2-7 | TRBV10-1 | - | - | TGCGCCAGCATGATGGGGGGCTCCTACGAGCAGTACTTC | CASMMGGSYEQYF
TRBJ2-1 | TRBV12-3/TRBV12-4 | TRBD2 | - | TGTGCCAGCAGTTCGCCGACTAGCGGGAGCCAGAATGAGCAGTTCTTC | CASSSPTSGSQNEQFF
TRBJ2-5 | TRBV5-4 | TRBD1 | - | TGTGCCAGCAGCTTGTTTGACAGGGGGCTTGGGACCCAGTACTTC | CASSLFDRGLGTQYF
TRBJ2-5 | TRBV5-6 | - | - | TGTGCCAGCAGCTTGGTACGGGTTCAGCGAGAGACCCAGTACTTC | CASSLVRVQRETQYF
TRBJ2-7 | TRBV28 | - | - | TGTGCCAGCAGTTTATTAGTTGGGAGCTCCTACGAGCAGTACTTC | CASSLLVGSSYEQYF
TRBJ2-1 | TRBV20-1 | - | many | TGCAGTGCTAGGGCATCCTACAATGAGCAGTTCTTC | CSARASYNEQFF
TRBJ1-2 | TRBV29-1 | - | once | TGCAGCGTTGTGGGACGGGGGAATACTAACTATGGCTACACCTTC | CSVVGRGNTNYGYTF
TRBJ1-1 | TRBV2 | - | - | TGTGCCAGCTTCAGGGGTGGGGCTTTCTTT | CASFRGGAFF
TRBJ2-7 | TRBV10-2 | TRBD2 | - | TGCGCCAGCACTAGCGGGCCCGCTGGAGAGCAGTACTTC | CASTSGPAGEQYF
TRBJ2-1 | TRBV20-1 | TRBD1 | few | TGCAGTGCTAGGGGGACAGGGGCAGGTAATGAGCAGTTCTTC | CSARGTGAGNEQFF
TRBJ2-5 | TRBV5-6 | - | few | TGTGCCAGCACCCGTCCGGAACGGGAGACCCAGTACTTC | CASTRPERETQYF
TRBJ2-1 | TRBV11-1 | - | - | TGTGCCAGCAGGCACAGGGTCAATGAGCAGTTCTTC | CASRHRVNEQFF
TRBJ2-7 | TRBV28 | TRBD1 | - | TGTGCCAGCGAGGGACAGACGTACGAGCAGTACTTC | CASEGQTYEQYF
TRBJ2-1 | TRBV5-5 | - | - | TGTGCCAGCAGCTTGGAAGGGAGTTCGATCGATGAGCAGTTCTTC | CASSLEGSSIDEQFF
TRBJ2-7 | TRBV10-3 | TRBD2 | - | TGTGCCATCAGAGGAGCGGGAGAGCTTTACGAGCAGTACTTC | CAIRGAGELYEQYF
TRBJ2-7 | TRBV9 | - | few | TGTGCCAGCAGCGTAGCCGAGAGGAACGAGCAGTACTTC | CASSVAERNEQYF
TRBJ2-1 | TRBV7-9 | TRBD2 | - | TGTGCCAGCAGCCCCACCGGGACTAGCGGGAGTGAGCAGTTCTTC | CASSPTGTSGSEQFF
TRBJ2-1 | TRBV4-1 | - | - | TGCGCCAGCAGCCAAGGTGCCAGGCTGAGCTCCTGCAATGAGCAGTTCTTC | CASSQGARLSSCNEQFF
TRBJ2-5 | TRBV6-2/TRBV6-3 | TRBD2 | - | TGTGCCAGCAGCCCTACTAGCGGGAGGATCCAAGAGACCCAGTACTTC | CASSPTSGRIQETQYF
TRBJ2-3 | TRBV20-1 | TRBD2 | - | TGCAGTGCTAGATCCGGACTAGCTATCGGCAAAGATACGCAGTATTTT | CSARSGLAIGKDTQYF
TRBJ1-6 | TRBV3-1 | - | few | TGTGCCAGCAGCCAAGAGGGAGGTGGAGACAGGATTAATTCACCCCTCCACTTT | CASSQEGGGDRINSPLHF
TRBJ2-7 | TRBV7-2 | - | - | TGTGCCAGCAGCTTAACCGGGAGTAACTGGGGAACGAGTAGAGACGAGCAGTACTTC | CASSLTGSNWGTSRDEQYF
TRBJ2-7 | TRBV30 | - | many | TGTGCCTGGAGTGGGGGGGACCCCGCCGAGCAGTACTTC | CAWSGGDPAEQYF
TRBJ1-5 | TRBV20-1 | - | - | TGCAGTGCTAGAGATCTAACAGCGTATAAGCCCCAGCATTTT | CSARDLTAYKPQHF
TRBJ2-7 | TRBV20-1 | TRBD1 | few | TGCAGTGCTGAAGTGAGACAGGGGCTACGTTACGAGCAGTACTTC | CSAEVRQGLRYEQYF
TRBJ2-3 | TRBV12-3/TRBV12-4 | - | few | TGTGCCAGCACCGGGACACTCAACACAGATACGCAGTATTTT | CASTGTLNTDTQYF
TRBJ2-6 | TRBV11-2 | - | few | TGTGCCAGCAGCTCGAGTGACTCTGGGGCCAACGTCCTGACTTTC | CASSSSDSGANVLTF
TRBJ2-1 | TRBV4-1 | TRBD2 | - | TGCGCCAGCAGCCGCCAGACTAGCGGGAGGGCCAATGAGCAGTTCTTC | CASSRQTSGRANEQFF
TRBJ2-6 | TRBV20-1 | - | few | TGCAGTGCTAGGGGACGCTCTGGGGCCAACGTCCTGACTTTC | CSARGRSGANVLTF
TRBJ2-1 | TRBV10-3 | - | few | TGTGCCATCAGCGCCGTAGAGGGTATCGTCGATGAGCAGTTCTTC | CAISAVEGIVDEQFF
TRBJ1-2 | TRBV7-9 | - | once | TGTGCCAGCAGCTTCAGGGAATTCGGTGGCTACACCTTC | CASSFREFGGYTF
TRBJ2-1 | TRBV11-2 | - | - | TGTGCCAGCAGTTACAGAAGTCCGGAGAGCTCCTACAATGAGCAGTTCTTC | CASSYRSPESSYNEQFF
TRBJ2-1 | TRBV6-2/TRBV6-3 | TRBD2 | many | TGTGCCAGCAGTTATAGGGATCCTAGCGGGAGTATAGGGGACAATGAGCAGTTCTTC | CASSYRDPSGSIGDNEQFF